These 30 T cell receptor beta chains were all obtained from the same sample, sequenced in a study of blood T cell repertoires in COVID-19. Assay: immunoSEQ multiplex PCR; the TCRdb copy retains only in-frame clones and omits some. The table lists approximately 200,000 clones, approximately 90% of them singletons, with 9.5% to 14% in the top ten. The sequenced sample consisted of PBMCs or T cells enriched from blood (not recorded which). The receptor source for this set is a man younger than 45 who had recovered from COVID-19.

The rearrangement links TRBV3-1 (or the pseudogene TRBV3-2) to TRBJ2-1, with TRBD2 matching 10 bases. The CDR3 contains 17 residues. CDR1 and CDR2 (germline): LGHDT, YNNKEL (reference sequence). Unmatched junction bases numbered 10, after V lost 3 bases and J lost 5 bases. CDR3 region: CASSHWVRTSGNNEQFF. As DNA, the CDR3 is TGTGCCAGCAGCCATTGGGTTCGGACTAGCGGCAACAATGAGCAGTTCTTC.

This chain uses TRBV5-1 with TRBJ2-1, with 9 bases that match TRBD2. Germline-derived CDR1 and CDR2 are SGHRS and YFSETQ. V trimming: 3 bases; J trimming: 7 bases; junction bases outside the gene matches: 8. The CDR3 has 15 residues. The DNA of the CDR3 is TGCGCCAGCAGCTACCTAGCGGGAAAAGAAAATGAGCAGTTCTTC. The encoded protein is CASSYLAGKENEQFF.

As DNA, the CDR3 is TGTGCCAGCAGACAGGGACAAAATGAGCAGTTCTTC. This translates into CASRQGQNEQFF. The V and J genes are TRBV11-3 and TRBJ2-1; D may be TRBD1 (6 bases). Trimming shortened V by 6 bases and J by 7 bases, and 10 bases separated the two germline ends. Germline-derived CDR1 and CDR2 are SGHNT and YENEEA. The CDR3 extends over 12 amino acids.

The rearrangement links TRBV9 to TRBJ1-4; D unresolved. Trimming left V 0 bases short and J 5 bases short, with 5 bases between. Germline lookup yields CDR1 SGDLS and CDR2 YYNGEE. The CDR3 contains 13 residues. The CDR3 is CASSVDGNEKLFF. CDR3 bases: TGTGCCAGCAGCGTAGACGGGAATGAAAAACTGTTTTTT.

The chain uses TRBV28 and TRBJ1-4, with D possibly matching TRBD1 (6 bases). V was trimmed by 10 bases and J by 5 bases, leaving 17 bases between them. The CDR3 spans 14 residues. Germline-derived CDR1 and CDR2 are MDHEN and SYDVKM. The CDR3: CAISPDRRNEKLFF. CDR3 nucleotide sequence: TGTGCCATCTCCCCCGACAGGAGGAATGAAAAACTGTTTTTT.

The CDR3 DNA follows: TGTGCCAGCACCCTAGTGGAGTGGGACACTGAAGCTTTCTTT. This codes for CASTLVEWDTEAFF. V usage is TRBV7-8 and J usage is TRBJ1-1; D is unresolved. The ends were cut back, 7 bases at V and 3 bases at J, with 15 bases in the middle. Per the germline V gene, CDR1 is SGHVS and CDR2 is FQNEAQ. The CDR3 covers 14 residues. The full variable domain, in which reference TRBV7-8 and TRBJ1-1 provide the parts outside the CDR3, is GAGVSQSPRYKVAKRGQDVALRCDPISGHVSLFWYQQALGQGPEFLTYFQNEAQLDKSGLPSDRFFAERPEGSVSTLKIQRTQQEDSAVYLCASTLVEWDTEAFFGQGTRLTVV.

In nucleotides, the CDR3 is TGTGCCTGGAGCAGGGCGATGAACACCATATATTTT. It yields the protein CAWSRAMNTIYF. The rearrangement uses TRBV30 and TRBJ1-3; D possibly corresponds to TRBD1 (5 bases). The CDR3 is made up of 12 amino acids. Trimming cost V 3 bases and J 7 bases, with 10 bases left between them. The germline gives CDR1 GTSNPN, CDR2 SVGIG (reference sequence). The full variable domain, rest sourced from reference TRBV30 and TRBJ1-3, is SQTIHQWPATLVQPVGSPLSLECTVEGTSNPNLYWYRQAAGRGLQLLFYSVGIGQISSEVPQNLSASRPQDRQFILSSKKLLLSDSGFYLCAWSRAMNTIYFGEGSWLTVV.

CDR3 sequence: CASSFGLTHGYTF. The CDR3 DNA sequence: TGTGCCAGCAGCTTTGGTCTCACTCATGGCTACACCTTC. The rearrangement links TRBV7-9 to TRBJ1-2; no firm D call. The CDR3 contains 13 residues. Trimming stripped 3 bases from V and 6 bases from J, with 11 bases between. The V gene's germline CDR1 is SEHNR and CDR2 FQNEAQ (reference sequence).

The genes are TRBV27 and TRBJ2-1, with 11 bases that match TRBD2. This CDR3 is 17 amino acids long. Germline CDR1 reads MNHEY; CDR2 reads SMNVEV (reference sequence). The V segment lost 0 bases and the J segment 3 bases; nucleotides outside the gene matches: 4. Here the CDR3 reads CASSLSGTSGYYNEQFF. Written as DNA, the CDR3 is TGTGCCAGCAGTTTATCGGGGACTAGCGGATACTACAATGAGCAGTTCTTC.

A few counts support this clone. This rearrangement joins TRBV28 to TRBJ2-7; TRBD2 aligns across 8 bases. CDR1 and CDR2 from the germline V gene are MDHEN and SYDVKM. The V and J ends lost 6 bases and 0 bases, in that order; junction bases with no gene match: 7. The CDR3 has 15 amino acids. In nucleotides, the CDR3 is TGTGCCAGCAGCCAAAGCGGGAGTCGCTCCTACGAGCAGTACTTC. It is translated as CASSQSGSRSYEQYF. The full variable domain, its missing parts supplied by reference TRBV28 and TRBJ2-7, is DVKVTQSSRYLVKRTGEKVFLECVQDMDHENMFWYRQDPGLGLRLIYFSYDVKMKEKGDIPEGYSVSREKKERFSLILESASTNQTSMYLCASSQSGSRSYEQYFGPGTRLTVT.

The chain combines TRBV27 with TRBJ2-3; D is possibly TRBD1 (7 bases). Trimming pared 2 bases from V and 11 bases from J, leaving 23 bases between. The CDR3 has 16 residues. Germline V gene lookup returns CDR1 MNHEY and CDR2 SMNVEV (reference sequence). CDR3: CASSLKGGQRPFRQYF. In nucleotides, the CDR3 is TGTGCCAGCAGTTTAAAGGGGGGACAGCGACCCTTTCGGCAGTATTTT.

The rearrangement joins TRBV7-9 to TRBJ1-4; TRBD1 agrees at 11 bases. The V gene end was trimmed by 4 bases and the J gene end by 0 bases; junction bases not matched to a gene: 10. This CDR3 contains 19 residues. Germline V gene lookup returns CDR1 SEHNR and CDR2 FQNEAQ (reference sequence). The CDR3 region is CASSSGQGAVGATNEKLFF. In DNA form, the CDR3 reads TGTGCCAGCAGCTCCGGACAGGGGGCGGTGGGCGCAACTAATGAAAAACTGTTTTTT.

The rearrangement joins TRBV25-1 to TRBJ2-5; 8 bases are shared with TRBD1. The CDR3 length is 13 residues. The V and J ends lost 4 bases and 6 bases, in that order; junction bases with no gene match: 4. Germline CDR1 reads MGHDK; CDR2 reads SYGVNS. DNA of the CDR3: TGTGCCAGCAGTGTCACAGGGGGGAAGACCCAGTACTTC. Amino acids: CASSVTGGKTQYF.

The gene calls are TRBV5-1 and TRBJ1-2; tentative D call: TRBD1 (5 bases). CDR1 and CDR2 from the germline V gene are SGHRS and YFSETQ. This CDR3 region has 15 residues. Trimming stripped 2 bases from V and 3 bases from J, with 14 bases between. The CDR3 DNA reads as TGCGCCAGCAGCTTAAGTAGGGGATTGGACTATGGCTACACCTTC. This sequence encodes CASSLSRGLDYGYTF. The variable domain in full, completed from reference TRBV5-1 and TRBJ1-2, reads KAGVTQTPRYLIKTRGQQVTLSCSPISGHRSVSWYQQTPGQGLQFLFEYFSETQRNKGNFPGRFSGRQFSNSRSEMNVSTLELGDSALYLCASSLSRGLDYGYTFGSGTRLTVV.

V and J are TRBV10-1 and TRBJ2-3; TRBD2 aligns across 10 bases. This CDR3 comprises 15 residues. In germline, CDR1 is WNHNN, CDR2 SYGVQD (reference sequence). J gave up 1 base and V 6 bases, and 4 bases lay outside the gene matches. The CDR3 nucleotides read TGCGCCAGCAGCACTGGGACTAGCGGCACAGATACGCAGTATTTT. This translates into CASSTGTSGTDTQYF.

The CDR3 DNA reads TGTGCCAGCCGGGACTCCCACTTTGATACGCAGTATTTT. This codes for CASRDSHFDTQYF. V usage is TRBV27 and J usage is TRBJ2-3, with D perhaps TRBD2 (6 bases). This CDR3 is built from 13 residues. Trimming took 8 bases from V and 6 from J, leaving 15 bases between them. CDR1 and CDR2 from the germline V gene are MNHEY and SMNVEV (reference sequence).

V gene TRBV7-9 combines with J gene TRBJ1-3; tentative D call: TRBD1 (5 bases). The V gene's germline CDR1 is SEHNR and CDR2 FQNEAQ (reference sequence). The CDR3 length is 15 residues. V shed 3 bases and J shed 1 base, with 10 bases lying between them. The CDR3 spells CASSLLQGSGNTIYF. CDR3 nucleotides: TGTGCCAGCAGCTTGCTCCAGGGTTCTGGAAACACCATATATTTT.

V gene TRBV6-4 combines with J gene TRBJ2-1; weak D call: TRBD2 (8 bases). Trimming left V 4 bases short and J 16 bases short, with 20 bases between. The length of the CDR3 is 13 residues. The germline V gene has CDR1 MRHNA and CDR2 SNTAGT. Here the CDR3 reads CASSGLSGDSKFF. The CDR3 DNA sequence: TGTGCCAGCAGTGGTCTTAGCGGGGACAGCAAATTCTTC.

V and J are TRBV12-3 or TRBV12-4 and TRBJ1-5, with D hard to call. V was trimmed by 1 base and J by 16 bases, leaving 11 bases between them. This CDR3 region has 11 residues. CDR3 coding DNA: TGTGCCAGCAGTTTAGGACACTTCTTTCATTTT. This translates into CASSLGHFFHF.

The rearrangement links TRBV24-1 to TRBJ2-7; 7 nucleotides line up with TRBD1. This CDR3 region has 13 residues. V shed 10 bases and J 0 bases; nucleotides not matched to a gene: 5. In germline, CDR1 is KGHDR, CDR2 SFDVKD. In DNA form, the CDR3 reads TGTGCCACTCAGGGACAGAGCTCCTACGAGCAGTACTTC. It specifies CATQGQSSYEQYF.

CDR3 nucleotide sequence: TGTGCCAGCAGCGCAGGGGGCGCAAGGGGAAACACCATATATTTT. Protein product: CASSAGGARGNTIYF. This sequence joins TRBV3-1 (or the pseudogene TRBV3-2) and TRBJ1-3, with 8 bases identical to TRBD1. V shed 5 bases, J shed 4 bases, and the junction held 7 bases outside the gene matches. Germline-derived CDR1 and CDR2 are LGHDT and YNNKEL (reference sequence). CDR3 length: 15 residues.

This chain connects TRBV5-8 to TRBJ1-5; weak D call: TRBD1 (6 bases). Trimming took off 4 bases at V and 1 base at J, with 9 bases between the two ends. This CDR3 has 14 residues. CDR1 and CDR2 from the germline V gene are SGHTS and YDEGEE. CDR3 bases: TGTGCCAGCAGCGACAGGCAGAGCAATCAGCCCCAGCATTTT. The encoded protein is CASSDRQSNQPQHF.

The chain joins TRBV5-1 to TRBJ1-1; TRBD1 matches 7 bases. V trimming: 4 bases; J trimming: 3 bases; junction bases outside the gene matches: 3. The CDR3 has 13 amino acids. Germline V CDR1 and CDR2: SGHRS, YFSETQ. This CDR3 reads CASSVTGYTEAFF. In nucleotides, the CDR3 is TGCGCCAGCAGCGTGACAGGGTACACTGAAGCTTTCTTT.

The rearrangement links TRBV5-6 to TRBJ1-1; D might be TRBD1 (5 bases). Looked up from germline, CDR1 is SGHDT and CDR2 is YYEEEE. This CDR3 spans 16 amino acids. Trimming took 3 bases from V and 0 from J, leaving 15 bases between them. In nucleotides, the CDR3 is TGTGCCAGCAGCTGGCTCGTGACAGATATGAACACTGAAGCTTTCTTT. This codes for CASSWLVTDMNTEAFF.

The chain has TRBV27 and TRBJ1-1; 8 bases line up with TRBD1. The CDR3 runs to 12 residues. Germline CDR1 and CDR2: MNHEY and SMNVEV (reference sequence). Trimming took 9 bases from V and 2 from J; bases not matched to a gene: 2. The CDR3 DNA sequence: TGTGCCAGTTCAGGGGGCAACACTGAAGCTTTCTTT. Translating gives CASSGGNTEAFF.

This clone was picked up one time. The V gene is TRBV5-6, the J gene TRBJ2-7; 13 bases fit TRBD2. After removal of 2 bases from V and 2 bases from J, the junction contained 4 bases not matched to a gene. Germline CDR1 SGHDT, CDR2 YYEEEE. The CDR3 is made up of 16 amino acids. CDR3 DNA sequence: TGTGCCAGCAGCTTAACTAGCGGGGGGGCACCCTACGAGCAGTACTTC. Its translation is CASSLTSGGAPYEQYF.

Written as DNA, the CDR3 is TGCGCCAGCAGCCCCGGGACGGGGACAGGGACTTCGAAACTGTTTTTT. It encodes CASSPGTGTGTSKLFF. V gene TRBV5-1 combines with J gene TRBJ1-4; 9 bases fit TRBD1. V was pared by 4 bases and J by 11 bases, with 15 bases of the junction left unmatched. The CDR3 loop spans 16 amino acids. Germline CDR1 reads SGHRS; CDR2 reads YFSETQ.

This chain uses TRBV19 with TRBJ1-5, with D uncertain. Trimming removed 5 bases at V and 9 bases at J, with 8 bases between. Looked up from germline, CDR1 is LNHDA and CDR2 is SQIVND (reference sequence). The CDR3 runs 11 residues. The CDR3 protein is CASSHFGPQHF. In nucleotides, the CDR3 is TGTGCCAGTAGTCACTTCGGGCCCCAGCATTTT.

Written as DNA, the CDR3 is TGTGCCAGCAGTCCGGGGGACCGAGACACTGAAGCTTTCTTT. Protein product: CASSPGDRDTEAFF. The chain couples TRBV6-5 to TRBJ1-1; TRBD1 might be the D (5 bases). CDR1 and CDR2 from the germline V gene are MNHEY and SVGAGI. The V and J ends lost 5 bases and 3 bases respectively, with 13 bases between them. The CDR3 has 14 residues.

The rearrangement joins TRBV28 to TRBJ2-1, with a possible D match to TRBD2 (5 bases). Trimming took off 4 bases at V and 5 bases at J, with 9 bases between the two ends. Germline V gene lookup returns CDR1 MDHEN and CDR2 SYDVKM. This CDR3 comprises 13 residues. The CDR3 DNA reads as TGTGCCAGCAGTTCCCCGGGGAACAATGAGCAGTTCTTC. Protein sequence: CASSSPGNNEQFF.